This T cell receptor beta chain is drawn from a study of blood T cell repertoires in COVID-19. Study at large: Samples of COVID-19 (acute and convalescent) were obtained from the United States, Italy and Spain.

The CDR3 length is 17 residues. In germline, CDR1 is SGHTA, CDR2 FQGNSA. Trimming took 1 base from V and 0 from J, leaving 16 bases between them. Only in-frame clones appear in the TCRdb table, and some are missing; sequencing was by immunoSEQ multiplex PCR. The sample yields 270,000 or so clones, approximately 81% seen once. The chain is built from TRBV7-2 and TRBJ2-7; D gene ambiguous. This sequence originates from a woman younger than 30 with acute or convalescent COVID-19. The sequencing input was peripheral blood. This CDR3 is CASSLVANSPSSYEQYF. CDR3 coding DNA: TGTGCCAGCAGCTTAGTCGCGAATAGTCCGAGCTCCTACGAGCAGTACTTC.